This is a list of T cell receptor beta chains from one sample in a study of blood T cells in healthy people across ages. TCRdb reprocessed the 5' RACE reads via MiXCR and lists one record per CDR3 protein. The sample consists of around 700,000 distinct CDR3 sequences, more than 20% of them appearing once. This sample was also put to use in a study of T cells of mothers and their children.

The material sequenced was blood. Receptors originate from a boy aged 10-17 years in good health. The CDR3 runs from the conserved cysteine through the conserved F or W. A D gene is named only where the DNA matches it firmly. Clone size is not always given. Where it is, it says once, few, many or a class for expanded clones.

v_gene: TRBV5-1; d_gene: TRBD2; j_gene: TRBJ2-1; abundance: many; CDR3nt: TGCGCCAGCCATAGGACTAGCGGGACGCCATCCTCCAATGAGCAGTTCTTC; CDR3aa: CASHRTSGTPSSNEQFF
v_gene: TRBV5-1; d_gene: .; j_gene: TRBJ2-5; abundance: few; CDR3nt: TGCGCCAGCAGCTTAAACATTGGAGAGACCCAGTACTTC; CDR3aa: CASSLNIGETQYF
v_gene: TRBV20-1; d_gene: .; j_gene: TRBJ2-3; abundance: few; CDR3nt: TGCAGTGCTAGGTTCAGAGGCACAGATACGCAGTATTTT; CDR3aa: CSARFRGTDTQYF
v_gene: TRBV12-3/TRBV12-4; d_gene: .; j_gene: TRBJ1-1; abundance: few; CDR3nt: TGTGCCAGCATTTTGAGGGAGGGGGCTTTCTTT; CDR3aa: CASILREGAFF
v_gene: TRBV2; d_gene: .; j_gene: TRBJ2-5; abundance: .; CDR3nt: TGTGCCAGCAGTCCGAGATTTTTGGGGCAAGAGACCCAGTACTTC; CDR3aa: CASSPRFLGQETQYF
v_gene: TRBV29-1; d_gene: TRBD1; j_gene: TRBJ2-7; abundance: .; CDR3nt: TGCAGCGCCGGGGACAGGGTGGACTACGAGCAGTACTTC; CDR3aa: CSAGDRVDYEQYF
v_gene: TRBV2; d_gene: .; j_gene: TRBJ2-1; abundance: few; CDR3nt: TGTGCCAGCAGTGAGGGCGGGAATACGTACAATGAGCAGTTCTTC; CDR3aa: CASSEGGNTYNEQFF
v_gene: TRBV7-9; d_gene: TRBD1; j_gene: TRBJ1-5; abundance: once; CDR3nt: TGTGCCAGCAGCTCGATAGACAGGGGGCCGAATCAGCCCCAGCATTTT; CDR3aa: CASSSIDRGPNQPQHF
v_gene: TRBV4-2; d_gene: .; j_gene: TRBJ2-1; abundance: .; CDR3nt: TGTGCCAGCAGCCAAGGTCAGCCGGGACTGATGGATGAGCAGTTCTTC; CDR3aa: CASSQGQPGLMDEQFF
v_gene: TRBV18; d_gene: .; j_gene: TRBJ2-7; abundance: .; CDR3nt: TGTGCCAGCTCATCCTATAACTACGAGCAGTACTTC; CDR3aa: CASSSYNYEQYF
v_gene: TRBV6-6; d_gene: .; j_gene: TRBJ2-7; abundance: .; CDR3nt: TGTGCCAGCACCCTGACTCCCGCCTACGAGCAGTACTTC; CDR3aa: CASTLTPAYEQYF
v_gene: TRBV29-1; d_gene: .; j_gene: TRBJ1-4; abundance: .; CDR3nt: TGCAGCGTGGAGGGGCTTAATGAAAAACTGTTTTTT; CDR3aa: CSVEGLNEKLFF
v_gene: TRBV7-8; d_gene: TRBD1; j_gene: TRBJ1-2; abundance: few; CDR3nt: TGTGCCAGCAGCTTAGGCGACCAGGGGGGGCTGTACGGCTACACCTTC; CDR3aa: CASSLGDQGGLYGYTF
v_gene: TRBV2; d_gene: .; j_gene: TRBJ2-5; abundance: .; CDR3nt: TGTGCCAGCAGTGATCGGGCAGGAGGAGGGCAAGAGACCCAGTACTTC; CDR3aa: CASSDRAGGGQETQYF
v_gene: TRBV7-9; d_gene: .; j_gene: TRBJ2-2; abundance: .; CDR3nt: TGTGCCAGCAGTCGGACTAACGGGGAGCTGTTTTTT; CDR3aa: CASSRTNGELFF
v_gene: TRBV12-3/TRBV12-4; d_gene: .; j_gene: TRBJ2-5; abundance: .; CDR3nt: TGTGCCAGCACCTCGGCTGGGCACGGGACCCAGTACTTC; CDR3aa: CASTSAGHGTQYF
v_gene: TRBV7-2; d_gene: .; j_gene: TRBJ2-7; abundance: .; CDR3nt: TGTGCCAGCAGCCCCATTGGGGGGCGGGACGAGCAGTACTTC; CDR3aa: CASSPIGGRDEQYF
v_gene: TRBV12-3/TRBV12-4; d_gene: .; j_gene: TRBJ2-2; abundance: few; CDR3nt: TGTGCCAGCAGTTTTTCGGGGCGCGGGGAGCTGTTTTTT; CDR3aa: CASSFSGRGELFF
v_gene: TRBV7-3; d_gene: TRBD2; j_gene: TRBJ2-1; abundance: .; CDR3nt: TGTGCCAGCAGCTTAATGGTGGCTAGCGGATATCATAATTACAATGAGCAGTTCTTC; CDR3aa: CASSLMVASGYHNYNEQFF
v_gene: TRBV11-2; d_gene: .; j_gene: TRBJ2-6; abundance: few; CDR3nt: TGTGCCAGCAGTAAGACAGACTCTGGGGCCAACGTCCTGACTTTC; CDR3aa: CASSKTDSGANVLTF
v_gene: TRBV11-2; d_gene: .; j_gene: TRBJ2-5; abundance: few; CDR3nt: TGTGCCAGCAGCTTAGAGGTTAGCCGTTGGGAGACCCAGTACTTC; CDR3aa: CASSLEVSRWETQYF
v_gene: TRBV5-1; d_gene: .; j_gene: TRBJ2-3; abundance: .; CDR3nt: TGCGCCAGCAGCTTGGCGGGGGCCACCACCACAGATACGCAGTATTTT; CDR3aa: CASSLAGATTTDTQYF
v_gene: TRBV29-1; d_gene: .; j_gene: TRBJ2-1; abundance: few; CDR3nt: TGCAGCGTCGTACCGACAGACTACAATGAGCAGTTCTTC; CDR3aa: CSVVPTDYNEQFF
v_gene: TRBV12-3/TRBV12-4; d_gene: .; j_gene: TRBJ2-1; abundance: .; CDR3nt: TGTGCCAGCAGTTCGACAGGTGGTCCACCCCATGAGCAGTTCTTC; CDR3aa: CASSSTGGPPHEQFF
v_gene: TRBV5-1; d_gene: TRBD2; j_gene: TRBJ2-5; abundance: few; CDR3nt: TGCGCCAGCAGCTTGTATCGGGGGGGAAGACAGCAAGAGACCCAGTACTTC; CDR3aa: CASSLYRGGRQQETQYF
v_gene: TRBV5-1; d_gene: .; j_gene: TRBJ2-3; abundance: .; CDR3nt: TGCGCCAGCACCAAGGAAGTAGGAACAGATACGCAGTATTTT; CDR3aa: CASTKEVGTDTQYF
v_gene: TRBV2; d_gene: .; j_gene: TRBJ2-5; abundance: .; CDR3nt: TGTGCCAGCAGCCCCCGGAAAGTATTCACGGAGACCCAGTACTTC; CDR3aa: CASSPRKVFTETQYF
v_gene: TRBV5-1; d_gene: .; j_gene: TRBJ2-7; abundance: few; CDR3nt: TGCGCCAGCAGCTTAGACCGGGGGACCGAGCAGTACTTC; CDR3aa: CASSLDRGTEQYF
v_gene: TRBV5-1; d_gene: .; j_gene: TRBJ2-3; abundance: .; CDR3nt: TGCGCCAGCAGCTTGGTAGGGGCTATGAGGGGCACAGATACGCAGTATTTT; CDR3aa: CASSLVGAMRGTDTQYF
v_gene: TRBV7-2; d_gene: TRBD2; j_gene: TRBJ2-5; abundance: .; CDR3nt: TGTGCCAGCAGCTCATGGGAGGGCACACAAGAGACCCAGTACTTC; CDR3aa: CASSSWEGTQETQYF
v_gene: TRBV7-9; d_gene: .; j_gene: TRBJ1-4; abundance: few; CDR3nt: TGTGCCACCACCCTCGCAACTAATGAAAAACTGTTTTTT; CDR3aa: CATTLATNEKLFF
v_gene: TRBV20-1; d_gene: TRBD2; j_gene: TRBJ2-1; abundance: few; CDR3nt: TGCAGTTCGAGCTTTACGGGACTAGCGGACTACAGTGAGCAGTTCTTC; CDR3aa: CSSSFTGLADYSEQFF
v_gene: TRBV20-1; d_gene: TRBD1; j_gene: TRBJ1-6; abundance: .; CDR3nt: TGCAGTGCTAGAGATAAGGGACAGCGTAATTCACCCCTCCACTTT; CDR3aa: CSARDKGQRNSPLHF
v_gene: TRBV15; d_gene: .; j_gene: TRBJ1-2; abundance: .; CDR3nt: TGTGCCACCAGCAACTTCCTAAAGGATGGCTACACCTTC; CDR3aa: CATSNFLKDGYTF
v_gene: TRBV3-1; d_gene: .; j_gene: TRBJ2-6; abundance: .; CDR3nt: TGTGCCAGCAGCCAAGTCGGTGCTGGGGCCAACGTCCTGACTTTC; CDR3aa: CASSQVGAGANVLTF
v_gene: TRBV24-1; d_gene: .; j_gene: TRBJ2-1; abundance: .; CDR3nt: TGTGCCACCAGTGATCCCTCGTCGGGGCTCTTCGGGGAGCAGTTCTTC; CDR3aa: CATSDPSSGLFGEQFF
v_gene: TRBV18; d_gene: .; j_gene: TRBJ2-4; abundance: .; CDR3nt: TGTGCCAGCACTCTTGGATTAGCCAAAAACATTCAGTACTTC; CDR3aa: CASTLGLAKNIQYF
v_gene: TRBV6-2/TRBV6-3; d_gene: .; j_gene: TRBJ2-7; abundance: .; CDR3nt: TGTGCCAGCACTCCATTTGGGACAACTTACGAGCAGTACTTC; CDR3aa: CASTPFGTTYEQYF
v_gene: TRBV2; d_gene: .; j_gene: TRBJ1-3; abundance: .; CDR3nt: TGTGCCAGCAGCCTGGCCGTAGGCCAAGGAAACACCATATATTTT; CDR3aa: CASSLAVGQGNTIYF
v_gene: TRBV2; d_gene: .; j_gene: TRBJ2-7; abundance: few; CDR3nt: TGTGCCAGCAGTGTATCAGTGAGGAGCTCCTACGAGCAGTACTTC; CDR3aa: CASSVSVRSSYEQYF
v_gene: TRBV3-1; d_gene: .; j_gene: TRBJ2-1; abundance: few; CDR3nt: TGTGCCAGCAGCCCTGGACTGCCCCACAATGAGCAGTTCTTC; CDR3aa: CASSPGLPHNEQFF